This passage covers 14 T cell receptor beta chains from one sample sequenced in a study of blood T cell repertoires in COVID-19. Profiling relied on immunoSEQ multiplex PCR, and the TCRdb table lists in-frame clones only, not all of them. Here the sample spans about 350,000 clones, roughly 84% being singletons. Sequencing input: PBMCs or T cells enriched from blood (not recorded which). The receptors shown here come from a woman in her 30s who had recovered from COVID-19.

The J gene is TRBJ2-1, the V gene TRBV4-1; 8 nucleotides agree with TRBD1. V trimming: 0 bases; J trimming: 6 bases; junction bases outside the gene matches: 10. This CDR3 contains 17 residues. Germline V gene lookup returns CDR1 MGHRA and CDR2 YSYEKL. The CDR3 region is CASSQEDDRGSRNEQFF. CDR3 DNA: TGCGCCAGCAGCCAAGAAGACGACAGGGGATCGCGCAATGAGCAGTTCTTC.

The sample holds one count of this clone. CDR3 amino acids: CASSDLPDTQYF. The CDR3 DNA is TGTGCCAGCAGTGATCTTCCAGATACGCAGTATTTT. V gene TRBV2 combines with J gene TRBJ2-3; D gene unclear. The CDR3 length is 12 residues. Trimming pared 3 bases from V and 4 bases from J, leaving 5 bases between. Looked up from germline, CDR1 is SNHLY and CDR2 is FYNNEI.

J is TRBJ1-2 and V is TRBV5-1; unclear D gene. V was cut by 0 bases and J by 4 bases, with 10 bases left in between. Germline V gene sequence: CDR1 SGHRS, CDR2 YFSETQ. The CDR3 is made up of 14 amino acids. The CDR3 coding sequence is TGCGCCAGCAGCTTGGAATCCACGGTCTATGGCTACACCTTC. Translating it yields CASSLESTVYGYTF.

The chain uses TRBV11-2 and TRBJ1-4, with 7 bases identical to TRBD1. V shed 5 bases and J 7 bases; nucleotides not matched to a gene: 7. Germline-derived CDR1 and CDR2 are SGHAT and FQNNGV. This CDR3 is 14 amino acids long. The CDR3 here is CASSARDRVEKLFF. CDR3 bases: TGTGCCAGCAGCGCACGTGACAGGGTTGAAAAACTGTTTTTT. Looking up the rest from reference TRBV11-2 and TRBJ1-4 gives the full variable domain: EAGVAQSPRYKIIEKRQSVAFWCNPISGHATLYWYQQILGQGPKLLIQFQNNGVVDDSQLPKDRFSAERLKGVDSTLKIQPAKLEDSAVYLCASSARDRVEKLFFGSGTQLSVL.

The genes are TRBV19 and TRBJ1-2; 8 nucleotides agree with TRBD1. Germline values: CDR1 LNHDA, CDR2 SQIVND (reference sequence). The CDR3 consists of 14 residues. Trimming took 10 bases from V and 8 from J; bases not matched to a gene: 15. Here the CDR3 reads CATRRTGPLEGYTF. The CDR3 DNA sequence: TGTGCCACCCGACGGACAGGGCCCTTAGAAGGCTACACCTTC.

This chain connects TRBV10-3 to TRBJ2-1; TRBD1 might be the D (5 bases). The ends were cut back, 3 bases at V and 7 bases at J, with 13 bases in the middle. The CDR3 runs to 14 residues. Looked up from germline, CDR1 is ENHRY and CDR2 is SYGVKD. CDR3 DNA: TGTGCCATCAGTGACGTTAGGGGTGAGAATGAGCAGTTCTTC. This translates into CAISDVRGENEQFF.

A single count supports this clone. The chain employs TRBV7-2 and TRBJ2-7, with a tentative D call TRBD2 (6 bases). The germline V gene encodes CDR1 SGHTA and CDR2 FQGNSA. CDR3 length equals 12 residues. The V end was cut by 5 bases, the J end by 2 bases, with 7 bases between. The CDR3 loop is CASSGGTYEQYF. The CDR3 DNA reads as TGTGCCAGCAGCGGGGGGACCTACGAGCAGTACTTC.

The chain is built from TRBV3-1 (or the pseudogene TRBV3-2) and TRBJ1-3, with unresolved D. This CDR3 region has 13 residues. Germline V gene sequence: CDR1 LGHDT, CDR2 YNNKEL (reference sequence). The ends were cut back, 0 bases at V and 7 bases at J, with 7 bases in the middle. The CDR3 is CASSQDRANTIYF. The CDR3 nucleotides read TGTGCCAGCAGCCAAGACAGAGCGAACACCATATATTTT.

This rearrangement joins TRBV2 to TRBJ2-1; D may be TRBD2 (6 bases). This CDR3 comprises 18 residues. The V and J ends lost 6 bases and 2 bases respectively, with 23 bases between them. In germline, CDR1 is SNHLY, CDR2 FYNNEI. In DNA form, the CDR3 reads TGTGCCAGCAGCCAAACTAGCCTTCCTGGGATAACCTACAATGAGCAGTTCTTC. Protein: CASSQTSLPGITYNEQFF.

V usage is TRBV19 and J usage is TRBJ2-2; 12 bases align to TRBD1. Germline lookup yields CDR1 LNHDA and CDR2 SQIVND (reference sequence). This CDR3 region has 14 residues. The V and J ends lost 7 bases and 6 bases, in that order; junction bases with no gene match: 3. In nucleotides, the CDR3 is TGTGCCAGTAAGGGACAGGGGGCCGCCGGGGAGCTGTTTTTT. It is translated as CASKGQGAAGELFF.

The genes are TRBV6-5 and TRBJ1-1; no reliable D call. The CDR3 extends over 13 amino acids. Germline V lookup: CDR1 MNHEY, CDR2 SVGAGI. The V and J ends lost 7 bases and 3 bases respectively, with 12 bases between them. CDR3 in amino acids: CASKRGPDTEAFF. The CDR3 DNA reads TGTGCCAGCAAGCGCGGGCCTGACACTGAAGCTTTCTTT.

This chain links TRBV5-3 with TRBJ1-3; 8 positions agree with TRBD1. TRBV5-3 is marked as an open reading frame, function uncertain. The CDR3 is 13 amino acids. The J segment lost 6 bases and the V segment lost 4 bases, leaving 3 bases of the junction unmatched. The CDR3 DNA reads TGTGCCAGAAGCCCGACAGGGGCAAACACCATATATTTT. This gives the protein CARSPTGANTIYF.

The gene calls are TRBV5-4 and TRBJ1-3; 7 bases map to TRBD1. CDR1 is SGHNT, CDR2 YYREEE, per germline (reference sequence). This CDR3 has 14 amino acids. J lost 2 bases, V lost 2 bases, and 1 base had no gene match. CDR3 amino acids: CASSFQGAGNTIYF. The CDR3 DNA is TGTGCCAGCAGCTTCCAGGGGGCTGGAAACACCATATATTTT.

The V gene is TRBV29-1, the J gene TRBJ2-2; D is ambiguous. Trimming shortened V by 5 bases and J by 0 bases, and 7 bases separated the two germline ends. The V gene's germline CDR1 is SQVTM and CDR2 ANQGSEA. This CDR3 is 13 amino acids long. DNA for the CDR3: TGCAGCGTTATCCCTCCGAACACCGGGGAGCTGTTTTTT. Amino acid sequence: CSVIPPNTGELFF.